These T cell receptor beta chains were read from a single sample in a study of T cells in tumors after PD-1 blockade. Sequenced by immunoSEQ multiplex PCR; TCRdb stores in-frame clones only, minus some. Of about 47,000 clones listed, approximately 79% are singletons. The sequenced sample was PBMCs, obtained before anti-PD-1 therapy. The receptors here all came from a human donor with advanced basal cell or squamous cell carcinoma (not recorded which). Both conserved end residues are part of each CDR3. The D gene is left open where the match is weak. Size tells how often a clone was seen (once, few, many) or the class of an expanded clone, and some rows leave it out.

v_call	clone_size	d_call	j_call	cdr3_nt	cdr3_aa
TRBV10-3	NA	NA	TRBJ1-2	TGTGCCACCACGCCCGGTCAGGTACTCTATGGCTACACCTTC	CATTPGQVLYGYTF
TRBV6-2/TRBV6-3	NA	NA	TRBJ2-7	TGTGCCAGCAGTTATGGCTTCAGGTCCGAGGGTCGCTACGAGCAGTACTTC	CASSYGFRSEGRYEQYF
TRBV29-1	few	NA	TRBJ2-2	TGCAGCGTTTTGTACACCGGGGAGCTGTTTTTT	CSVLYTGELFF
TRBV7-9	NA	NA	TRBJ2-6	TGTGCCAGCAGCCAACCCGAGCGTGGGTCCGGGGCCAACGTCCTGACTTTC	CASSQPERGSGANVLTF
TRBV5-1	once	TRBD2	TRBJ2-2	TGCGCCAGCAGCTTGGCCAGACTAGCGGGGAACACCGGGGAGCTGTTTTTT	CASSLARLAGNTGELFF
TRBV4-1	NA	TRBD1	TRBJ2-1	TGCGCCAGCAGCCAGTCGACAGGGGCCAATGAGCAGTTCTTC	CASSQSTGANEQFF
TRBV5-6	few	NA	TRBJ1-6	TGTGCCAGCAGCCGAATCTATAATTCACCCCTCCACTTT	CASSRIYNSPLHF
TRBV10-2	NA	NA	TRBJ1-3	TGCGCCAGCAGTGAGAGCAACACCATATATTTT	CASSESNTIYF
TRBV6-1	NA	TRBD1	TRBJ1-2	TGTGCCAGCAGTGAGGGTACCGGGACAGCGGCAGGTGCCACCTTC	CASSEGTGTAAGATF
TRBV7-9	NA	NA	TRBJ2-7	TGTGCCAGCAGCCGTACCCGAACCGAGAGTACCTACGAGCAGTACTTC	CASSRTRTESTYEQYF
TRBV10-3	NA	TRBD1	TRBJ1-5	TGTGCCATCAGTGAGCCTGGGACAGGGCGGGACCAGCCCCAGCATTTT	CAISEPGTGRDQPQHF
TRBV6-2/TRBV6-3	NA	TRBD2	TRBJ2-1	TGTGCCAGCAGTTCAGTAAGCTCACTAGCGGGGAATGAGCAGTTCTTC	CASSSVSSLAGNEQFF
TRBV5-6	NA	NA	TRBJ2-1	TGTGCCAGCAGCTTGGTAGGTGACCATGAGCAGTTCTTC	CASSLVGDHEQFF
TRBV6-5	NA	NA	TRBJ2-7	TGTGCCAGCAGTTACTCTCACGAGCAGTACTTC	CASSYSHEQYF
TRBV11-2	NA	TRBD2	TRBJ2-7	TGTGCCAGCAGCTCGCCTTATCGGACTAGCGGGAGCCTAGGGGAGCAGTACTTC	CASSSPYRTSGSLGEQYF
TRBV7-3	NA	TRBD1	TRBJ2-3	TGTGCCAGCCGGCCGGGTACCGGGACAGGGGGGCCAGATACGCAGTATTTT	CASRPGTGTGGPDTQYF
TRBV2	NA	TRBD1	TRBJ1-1	TGTGCCAGCAGTCCCTGGAACACAGGGGGCGGTGAAGCTTTCTTT	CASSPWNTGGGEAFF
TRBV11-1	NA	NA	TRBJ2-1	TGTGCCAGCAGCTTAGCGGGAGCATACAATGAGCAGTTCTTC	CASSLAGAYNEQFF
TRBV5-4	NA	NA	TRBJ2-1	TGTGCCAGCAGCGGCGGGCTGGGCCGCGAGCAGTTCTTC	CASSGGLGREQFF
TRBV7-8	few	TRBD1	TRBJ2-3	TGTGCCAGCAGCTCCACCAGGGGGCTCGGCACAGATACGCAGTATTTT	CASSSTRGLGTDTQYF
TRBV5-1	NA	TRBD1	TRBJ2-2	TGCGCCAGCACCAAGACAGGGATGGTCGGGGAGCTGTTTTTT	CASTKTGMVGELFF
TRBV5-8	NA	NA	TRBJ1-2	TGTGCCAGCAGCCGGCCAGAGGGCTATGGCTACACCTTC	CASSRPEGYGYTF
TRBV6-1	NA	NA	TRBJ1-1	TGTGCCAGCAGTGAACCCCACGGGGGAAAGGACACTGAAGCTTTCTTT	CASSEPHGGKDTEAFF
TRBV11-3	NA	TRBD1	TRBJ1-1	TGTGCCAGCAGTGGACAGGGGAATTATGAAGCTTTCTTT	CASSGQGNYEAFF
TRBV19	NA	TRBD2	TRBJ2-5	TGTGCCAGTAGGCAGACACGCGGGGGGATGGAGACCCAGTACTTC	CASRQTRGGMETQYF
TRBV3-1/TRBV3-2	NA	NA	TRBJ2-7	TGTGCCAGCAGCTCAAGCTCCTACGAGCAGTACTTC	CASSSSSYEQYF
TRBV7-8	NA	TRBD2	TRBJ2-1	TGTGCCAGCAGCTTAGGGGCGGGAGGGCGGAATGAGCAGTTCTTC	CASSLGAGGRNEQFF
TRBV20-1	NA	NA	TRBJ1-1	TGCAGTGCTAGAGCCAACTTTGAAGCTTTCTTT	CSARANFEAFF
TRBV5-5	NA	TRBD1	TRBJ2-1	TGTGCCAGCAGCTTGGTAGGGGGACAGGGGGTTTGGGAGCAGTTCTTC	CASSLVGGQGVWEQFF
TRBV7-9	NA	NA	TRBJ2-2	TGTGCCAGCAGCTTGATCGGACATTTAGCGGCCGGGGAGCTGTTTTTT	CASSLIGHLAAGELFF
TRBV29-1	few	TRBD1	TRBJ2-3	TGCAGCGCAAGAACGACCGGGACAGCTAGCACAGATACGCAGTATTTT	CSARTTGTASTDTQYF
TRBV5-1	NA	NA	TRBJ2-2	TGCGCCAAAGACAGGGAGGAGTCGAACACCGGGGAGCTGTTTTTT	CAKDREESNTGELFF
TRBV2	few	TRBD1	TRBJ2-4	TGTGCCAGCAGTACCGACAGGGTAGGGGCCAAAAACATTCAGTACTTC	CASSTDRVGAKNIQYF
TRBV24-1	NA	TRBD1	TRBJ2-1	TGTGCCACCAGTACTACCCGGACAGGGGTCAATGAGCAGTTCTTC	CATSTTRTGVNEQFF
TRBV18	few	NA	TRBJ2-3	TGTGCCAGCTCACCCCCCTCGGCGGTGCTAGATACGCAGTATTTT	CASSPPSAVLDTQYF
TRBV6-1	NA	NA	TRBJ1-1	TGTGCCAGCAGTGACATTAACACTGAAGCTTTCTTT	CASSDINTEAFF
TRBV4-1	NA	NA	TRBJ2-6	TGCGCCAGCAGCCAAGCGGGGGCCCACTCTGGGGCCAACGTCCTGACTTTC	CASSQAGAHSGANVLTF
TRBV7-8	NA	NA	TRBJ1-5	TGTGCCAGCAGCTTAGCTACAGGTTACAATCAGCCCCAGCATTTT	CASSLATGYNQPQHF
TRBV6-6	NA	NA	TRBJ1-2	TGTGCCAGCAGTTACGACGGCAACTATGGCTACACCTTC	CASSYDGNYGYTF
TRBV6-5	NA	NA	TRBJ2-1	TGTGCCAGCAGTTACCTGAACGCCAATGAGCAGTTCTTC	CASSYLNANEQFF
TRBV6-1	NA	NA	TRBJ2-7	TGTGCCAGCAGTGAAACAGGGCGTACTACCTACGAGCAGTACTTC	CASSETGRTTYEQYF
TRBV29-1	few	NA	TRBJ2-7	TGCAGCGTTGGGGCAGATTCTGAGCAGTACTTC	CSVGADSEQYF
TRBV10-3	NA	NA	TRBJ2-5	TGTGCCATCAGTGAGTCGAACCTCCGGGAGGAGACCCAGTACTTC	CAISESNLREETQYF
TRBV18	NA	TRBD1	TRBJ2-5	TGTGCCAGCTCACACCAGACAGGGGTTCGGAGAAAGACCCAGTACTTC	CASSHQTGVRRKTQYF
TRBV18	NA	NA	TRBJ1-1	TGTGCCAGCTCACCACCGATGGGGGGTAGGGCCACTGAAGCTTTCTTT	CASSPPMGGRATEAFF
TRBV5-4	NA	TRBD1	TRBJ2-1	TGTGCCAGCAGCTCCGGGACAGGGGGCTACAATGAGCAGTTCTTC	CASSSGTGGYNEQFF
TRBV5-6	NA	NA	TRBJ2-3	TGTGCCAGCAGCTTTGGACAGATGACAGATACGCAGTATTTT	CASSFGQMTDTQYF
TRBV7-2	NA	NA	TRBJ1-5	TGTGCCAGCAGCTCCGGGGGGTCCAGCAATCAGCCCCAGCATTTT	CASSSGGSSNQPQHF
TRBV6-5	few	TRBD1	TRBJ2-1	TGTGCCAGCAATTACGGGACAGGGTACAATGAGCAGTTCTTC	CASNYGTGYNEQFF
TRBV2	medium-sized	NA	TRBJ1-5	TGTGCCAGCAGTCCATGGTCAGGGGATAGCAATCAGCCCCAGCATTTT	CASSPWSGDSNQPQHF
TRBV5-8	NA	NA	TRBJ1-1	TGTGCCAGCAGCTTGCTCCTGGACGGATCCAAGAACACTGAAGCTTTCTTT	CASSLLLDGSKNTEAFF